The 13 T cell receptor beta chains listed next were all sequenced from one sample in a study of blood T cell repertoires in COVID-19. Produced via immunoSEQ multiplex PCR; TCRdb's table is partial and in-frame only. The repertoire holds a few hundred thousand clones, approximately 86% seen once, with approximately 2.9% in the top ten. The sample consisted of peripheral blood. Receptors originate from a man aged 55 to 70 with acute or convalescent COVID-19.

The chain is built from TRBV6-5 and TRBJ2-7; 7 nucleotides align to TRBD1. This CDR3 is built from 13 residues. The germline V gene has CDR1 MNHEY and CDR2 SVGAGI. V was clipped by 3 bases and J by 7 bases; unmatched bases: 6. The CDR3 DNA follows: TGTGCCAGCAGTTATGGGACAGCAACTGAGCAGTACTTC. Residues: CASSYGTATEQYF.

This chain connects TRBV2 to TRBJ2-1; perhaps TRBD2 as D (7 bases). V lost 5 bases and J 5 bases, leaving 22 bases between the germline ends. In germline, CDR1 is SNHLY, CDR2 FYNNEI. The CDR3 length is 17 residues. Here the CDR3 DNA reads TGTGCCAGCAGTCCGGTAGGGGGGGAACTAGGGGACAATGAGCAGTTCTTC. Residues: CASSPVGGELGDNEQFF.

The chain employs TRBV7-2 and TRBJ2-7, with D possibly being TRBD1 (8 bases). Trimming took 8 bases from V and 6 from J, leaving 23 bases between them. The germline CDR1 and CDR2 sequences are SGHTA and FQGNSA. The CDR3 totals 15 residues. CDR3 protein: CASQGAREIVGEQYF. The CDR3, as DNA: TGTGCCAGCCAGGGGGCGCGGGAGATTGTGGGCGAGCAGTACTTC.

CDR3 bases: TGTGCCAGCAACCCCCAGGCCGATGGGTCACCCCTCCACTTT. It encodes CASNPQADGSPLHF. The chain links TRBV6-5 to TRBJ1-6; no firm D call. Germline CDR1 reads MNHEY; CDR2 reads SVGAGI. The CDR3 length is 14 residues. Trimming removed 7 bases from V and 10 bases from J, with 17 bases in between.

The CDR3 here is CAISGDRGPEKLFF. As DNA, the CDR3 is TGTGCCATCAGTGGGGACAGGGGGCCTGAAAAACTGTTTTTT. J is TRBJ1-4 and V is TRBV10-3; 12 bases map to TRBD1. The germline V gene has CDR1 ENHRY and CDR2 SYGVKD. J gave up 7 bases and V 4 bases, and 1 base lay outside the gene matches. The CDR3 spans 14 residues.

The genes are TRBV19 and TRBJ1-5, with 10 bases matching TRBD1. Per germline, CDR1 LNHDA and CDR2 SQIVND (reference sequence). Trimming at V came to 5 bases and at J to 1 base, leaving 8 bases not matched to a gene. The CDR3 contains 17 residues. The CDR3 is CASSGDRGDLSNQPQHF. DNA of the CDR3: TGTGCCAGTAGTGGGGACAGGGGAGATTTGAGCAATCAGCCCCAGCATTTT.

V and J are TRBV9 and TRBJ1-4; D is unresolved. This CDR3 contains 13 residues. CDR1 is SGDLS and CDR2 is YYNGEE in the germline V gene. V lost 0 bases and J lost 4, with 4 bases in between. CDR3 amino acids: CASSVGGNEKLFF. The CDR3 DNA is TGTGCCAGCAGCGTAGGAGGTAATGAAAAACTGTTTTTT.

The chain links TRBV9 to TRBJ2-2; 9 bases fit TRBD1. Germline V gene data show CDR1 as SGDLS and CDR2 as YYNGEE. This CDR3 spans 13 amino acids. Losses at the gene ends were 7 bases for V and 4 bases for J; bases not matched to a gene: 2. The CDR3 DNA is TGTGCCAGCGGGACAGGGATCACCGGGGAGCTGTTTTTT. It translates to CASGTGITGELFF.

The genes are TRBV6-5 and TRBJ2-7; weak D call: TRBD1 (5 bases). The germline gives CDR1 MNHEY, CDR2 SVGAGI. CDR3 length: 14 amino acids. V was trimmed by 2 bases and J by 0 bases, leaving 8 bases between them. CDR3 nucleotides: TGTGCCAGCAGTTACGGACAAAGCTCCTACGAGCAGTACTTC. It specifies CASSYGQSSYEQYF.

The chain has TRBV6-5 and TRBJ1-1, with 8 positions matching TRBD1. The CDR3 loop spans 14 amino acids. The germline gives CDR1 MNHEY, CDR2 SVGAGI. The V and J ends lost 4 bases and 4 bases, in that order; junction bases with no gene match: 5. The CDR3 nucleotides are TGTGCCAGCAGTTTGCATACAGGGGGCACTGAAGCTTTCTTT. It yields the protein CASSLHTGGTEAFF.

The count of this clone is one. The chain carries TRBV27 and TRBJ1-5, with TRBD1 matching 10 bases. The CDR3 is made up of 17 amino acids. The germline V gene has CDR1 MNHEY and CDR2 SMNVEV (reference sequence). V lost 4 bases and J lost 7; bases outside the gene matches: 13. CDR3 nucleotide sequence: TGTGCCAGCAGTTCACGACAGGGGGCCTCCCGCGGGCAGCCCCAGCATTTT. Encoded protein: CASSSRQGASRGQPQHF.

The chain recombines TRBV5-3 with TRBJ2-5, with a tentative D call TRBD1 (7 bases). TRBV5-3 is flagged as an ORF with uncertain function. V was cut by 5 bases and J by 5 bases, with 25 bases left in between. The CDR3 contains 17 residues. CDR3 amino acids: CARSYLGAGGNRETQYF. In nucleotides, the CDR3 is TGTGCCAGAAGTTATCTAGGGGCAGGGGGGAATCGGGAGACCCAGTACTTC.

This clone was detected only once. This chain uses TRBV6-4 with TRBJ2-5; D remains ambiguous. Trimming stripped 4 bases from V and 0 bases from J, with 6 bases between. CDR3 length: 13 amino acids. Germline values: CDR1 MRHNA, CDR2 SNTAGT. CDR3 residues: CASSVDYQETQYF. The CDR3 DNA is TGTGCCAGCAGTGTAGACTACCAAGAGACCCAGTACTTC.